A selection of T cell receptor beta chains follows, all from one sample in a study of OX40 agonist ivuxolimab in advanced cancers. Repertoires were generated with immunoSEQ multiplex PCR, while TCRdb's copy carries only in-frame clones and drops some. The sample lists 65,000 to 85,000 clones, more than 80% occurring once. Sequenced here: CD4+ or CD8+ T cells sorted from blood, sampled in a trial of the OX40 agonist ivuxolimab. The receptor source for this set is an adult with an advanced solid tumor such as melanoma, head and neck, liver or kidney cancer. The CDR3 runs from the conserved cysteine through the conserved F or W. D genes are given only for firm matches. Only part of the rows carry a size: once, few, many, or a class if the clone is expanded.

j_gene: TRBJ2-5; v_gene: TRBV4-1; abundance: -; d_gene: TRBD2; CDR3aa: CASSQRVAGGPVSGTQYF; CDR3nt: TGCGCCAGCAGCCAAAGGGTAGCGGGGGGGCCCGTTAGTGGGACCCAGTACTTC
j_gene: TRBJ2-5; v_gene: TRBV11-2; abundance: -; d_gene: -; CDR3aa: CASSPLGLWQETQYF; CDR3nt: TGTGCCAGCAGCCCGCTAGGTCTTTGGCAAGAGACCCAGTACTTC
j_gene: TRBJ2-5; v_gene: TRBV11-2; abundance: few; d_gene: -; CDR3aa: CASSLDEIETQYF; CDR3nt: TGTGCCAGCAGCTTAGATGAAATTGAGACCCAGTACTTC
j_gene: TRBJ1-2; v_gene: TRBV19; abundance: -; d_gene: TRBD1; CDR3aa: CASSRQGYGYTF; CDR3nt: TGTGCCAGTAGTCGACAGGGTTATGGCTACACCTTC
j_gene: TRBJ2-5; v_gene: TRBV18; abundance: -; d_gene: -; CDR3aa: CASSPAGARETQYF; CDR3nt: TGTGCCAGCTCACCAGCGGGGGCGCGGGAGACCCAGTACTTC
j_gene: TRBJ1-2; v_gene: TRBV9; abundance: -; d_gene: -; CDR3aa: CASSVELNYGYTF; CDR3nt: TGTGCCAGCAGCGTAGAACTTAATTATGGCTACACCTTC
j_gene: TRBJ2-3; v_gene: TRBV5-1; abundance: once; d_gene: -; CDR3aa: CASSLSGVYDTQYF; CDR3nt: TGCGCCAGCAGCTTGTCGGGGGTATATGATACGCAGTATTTT
j_gene: TRBJ2-7; v_gene: TRBV5-4; abundance: -; d_gene: -; CDR3aa: CGVGTPTTYEQYF; CDR3nt: TGTGGCGTTGGGACACCAACTACCTACGAGCAGTACTTC
j_gene: TRBJ1-5; v_gene: TRBV30; abundance: -; d_gene: -; CDR3aa: CAWSGDTDTPNQPQHF; CDR3nt: TGTGCCTGGAGTGGAGACACGGACACCCCCAATCAGCCCCAGCATTTT
j_gene: TRBJ1-3; v_gene: TRBV10-3; abundance: -; d_gene: -; CDR3aa: CAITSGGRVGNTIYF; CDR3nt: TGTGCCATCACCTCCGGGGGCAGGGTCGGAAACACCATATATTTT
j_gene: TRBJ2-7; v_gene: TRBV28; abundance: -; d_gene: -; CDR3aa: CASSSPPGTYEQYF; CDR3nt: TGTGCCAGCAGTTCCCCCCCGGGAACCTACGAGCAGTACTTC
j_gene: TRBJ2-1; v_gene: TRBV5-4; abundance: -; d_gene: -; CDR3aa: CASSLGAVYNEQFF; CDR3nt: TGTGCCAGCAGCTTGGGCGCGGTATACAATGAGCAGTTCTTC
j_gene: TRBJ2-5; v_gene: TRBV6-5; abundance: few; d_gene: -; CDR3aa: CASSLDMIKTQYF; CDR3nt: TGTGCCAGCAGCCTGGACATGATCAAGACCCAGTACTTC
j_gene: TRBJ2-1; v_gene: TRBV7-2; abundance: once; d_gene: -; CDR3aa: CASSLEGEQFF; CDR3nt: TGTGCCAGCAGCCTTGAGGGTGAGCAGTTCTTC
j_gene: TRBJ1-2; v_gene: TRBV6-5; abundance: few; d_gene: TRBD1; CDR3aa: CASSYRDRVWEGYTF; CDR3nt: TGTGCCAGCAGTTACCGGGACAGGGTCTGGGAGGGCTACACCTTC
j_gene: TRBJ1-4; v_gene: TRBV7-2; abundance: -; d_gene: TRBD1; CDR3aa: CASSATGTPMIEKLFF; CDR3nt: TGTGCCAGCAGCGCGACAGGGACTCCAATGATTGAAAAACTGTTTTTT
j_gene: TRBJ2-7; v_gene: TRBV11-2; abundance: once; d_gene: -; CDR3aa: CASSRQGAGRQSSYEQYF; CDR3nt: TGTGCCAGCAGCCGCCAAGGAGCCGGACGGCAGAGCTCCTACGAGCAGTACTTC
j_gene: TRBJ2-2; v_gene: TRBV11-3; abundance: -; d_gene: -; CDR3aa: CASSPGADTGELFF; CDR3nt: TGTGCCAGCAGCCCAGGAGCGGACACCGGGGAGCTGTTTTTT
j_gene: TRBJ1-2; v_gene: TRBV7-3; abundance: few; d_gene: TRBD1; CDR3aa: CASSVDRGYGYTF; CDR3nt: TGTGCCAGCAGCGTGGACAGGGGTTATGGCTACACCTTC
j_gene: TRBJ1-5; v_gene: TRBV28; abundance: few; d_gene: -; CDR3aa: CASSFGNQPQHF; CDR3nt: TGTGCCAGCAGTTTTGGCAATCAGCCCCAGCATTTT
j_gene: TRBJ1-3; v_gene: TRBV7-2; abundance: -; d_gene: -; CDR3aa: CASSFSRPGNSGNTIYF; CDR3nt: TGTGCCAGCAGCTTTTCCCGTCCCGGAAACTCTGGAAACACCATATATTTT
j_gene: TRBJ2-7; v_gene: TRBV28; abundance: once; d_gene: TRBD1; CDR3aa: CASGTGWVPYEQYF; CDR3nt: TGTGCCAGCGGGACAGGGTGGGTTCCCTACGAGCAGTACTTC
j_gene: TRBJ1-2; v_gene: TRBV5-4; abundance: -; d_gene: -; CDR3aa: CASSPQGYGYTF; CDR3nt: TGTGCCAGCAGCCCCCAGGGATACGGCTACACCTTC
j_gene: TRBJ1-5; v_gene: TRBV19; abundance: few; d_gene: -; CDR3aa: CASTHAGSNQPQHF; CDR3nt: TGTGCCAGTACCCATGCGGGTAGCAATCAGCCCCAGCATTTT
j_gene: TRBJ2-7; v_gene: TRBV28; abundance: -; d_gene: -; CDR3aa: CASRTGGQSTYEQYF; CDR3nt: TGTGCCAGCAGGACGGGGGGACAGTCGACCTACGAGCAGTACTTC
j_gene: TRBJ1-2; v_gene: TRBV2; abundance: -; d_gene: TRBD1; CDR3aa: CASSGGTGRGSNYGYTF; CDR3nt: TGTGCCAGCAGTGGGGGGACAGGGCGAGGATCTAACTATGGCTACACCTTC
j_gene: TRBJ1-5; v_gene: TRBV10-2; abundance: few; d_gene: -; CDR3aa: CASSEGTSLGNQPQHF; CDR3nt: TGCGCCAGCAGTGAAGGGACATCGTTGGGCAATCAGCCCCAGCATTTT
j_gene: TRBJ1-2; v_gene: TRBV28; abundance: -; d_gene: -; CDR3aa: CASRSGTLYGYTF; CDR3nt: TGTGCCAGCAGGTCCGGGACACTCTATGGCTACACCTTC
j_gene: TRBJ1-3; v_gene: TRBV7-9; abundance: -; d_gene: -; CDR3aa: CASSRIYRGNTIYF; CDR3nt: TGTGCCAGCAGCCGAATTTACAGGGGAAACACCATATATTTT
j_gene: TRBJ1-6; v_gene: TRBV6-5; abundance: -; d_gene: -; CDR3aa: CASSYSISPPLHF; CDR3nt: TGTGCCAGCAGTTACTCAATTTCACCACCCCTCCACTTT
j_gene: TRBJ2-1; v_gene: TRBV4-2; abundance: -; d_gene: TRBD2; CDR3aa: CASSQTSGPLDEQFF; CDR3nt: TGTGCCAGCAGCCAGACTAGCGGGCCCTTGGATGAGCAGTTCTTC
j_gene: TRBJ1-4; v_gene: TRBV19; abundance: -; d_gene: -; CDR3aa: CASSIQRANEKLFF; CDR3nt: TGTGCCAGTAGTATACAGAGGGCTAATGAAAAACTGTTTTTT
j_gene: TRBJ1-6; v_gene: TRBV6-1; abundance: -; d_gene: -; CDR3aa: CASRPVSDSPLHF; CDR3nt: TGTGCCAGCAGACCCGTATCGGATTCACCCCTCCACTTT
j_gene: TRBJ2-7; v_gene: TRBV7-2; abundance: once; d_gene: -; CDR3aa: CASSFFSGSSYEQYF; CDR3nt: TGTGCCAGCAGCTTCTTTTCCGGGAGTTCCTACGAGCAGTACTTC
j_gene: TRBJ2-7; v_gene: TRBV5-1; abundance: -; d_gene: TRBD1; CDR3aa: CASSLDRGEQYF; CDR3nt: TGCGCCAGCAGCTTGGACAGGGGCGAGCAGTACTTC
j_gene: TRBJ2-3; v_gene: TRBV10-2; abundance: -; d_gene: TRBD2; CDR3aa: CASSESASGGLDTQYF; CDR3nt: TGCGCCAGCAGTGAGTCGGCTAGCGGGGGGCTGGATACGCAGTATTTT